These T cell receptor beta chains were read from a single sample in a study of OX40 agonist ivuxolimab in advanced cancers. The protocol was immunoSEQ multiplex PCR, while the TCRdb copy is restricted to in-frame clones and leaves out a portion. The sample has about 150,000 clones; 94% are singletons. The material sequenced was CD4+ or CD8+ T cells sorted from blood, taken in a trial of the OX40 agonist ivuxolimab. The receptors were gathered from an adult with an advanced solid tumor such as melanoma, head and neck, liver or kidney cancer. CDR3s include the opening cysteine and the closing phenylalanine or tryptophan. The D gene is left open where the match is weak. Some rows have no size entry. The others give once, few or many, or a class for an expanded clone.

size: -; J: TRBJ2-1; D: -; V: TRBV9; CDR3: CASSQLPYNEQFF; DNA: TGTGCCAGCTCCCAACTACCTTACAATGAGCAGTTCTTC
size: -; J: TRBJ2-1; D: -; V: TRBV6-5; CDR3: CASSSSGEEQFF; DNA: TGTGCCAGCAGTTCCAGCGGAGAGGAGCAGTTCTTC
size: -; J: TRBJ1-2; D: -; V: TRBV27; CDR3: CASSSAGHYGYTF; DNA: TGTGCCAGCAGTTCGGCAGGGCACTATGGCTACACCTTC
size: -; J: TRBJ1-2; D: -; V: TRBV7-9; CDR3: CASSFQGYYGYTF; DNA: TGTGCCAGCAGCTTTCAGGGGTACTATGGCTACACCTTC
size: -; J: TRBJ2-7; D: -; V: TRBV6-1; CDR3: CASTRSGAIYEQYF; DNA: TGTGCCAGCACCCGCTCCGGGGCCATTTACGAGCAGTACTTC
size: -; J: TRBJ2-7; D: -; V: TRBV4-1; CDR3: CASSQGRGSSYEQYF; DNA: TGCGCCAGCAGCCAAGGACGGGGAAGCTCCTACGAGCAGTACTTC
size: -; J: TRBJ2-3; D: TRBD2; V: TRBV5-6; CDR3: CASSLVGGRDTQYF; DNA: TGTGCCAGCAGCTTGGTGGGAGGGCGCGATACGCAGTATTTT
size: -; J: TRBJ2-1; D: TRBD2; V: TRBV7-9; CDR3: CASSPQRRLAALNEQFF; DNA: TGTGCCAGCAGCCCCCAGAGGAGACTAGCGGCTTTGAATGAGCAGTTCTTC
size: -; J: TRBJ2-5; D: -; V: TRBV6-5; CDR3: CASSTPQRGETQYF; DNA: TGTGCCAGCAGTACCCCCCAGAGGGGGGAGACCCAGTACTTC
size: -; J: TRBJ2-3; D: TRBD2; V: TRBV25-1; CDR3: CASSLAGAETQYF; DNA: TGTGCCAGCAGTCTAGCGGGAGCGGAAACGCAGTATTTT
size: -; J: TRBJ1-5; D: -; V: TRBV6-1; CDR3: CASSENGGQQPQHF; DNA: TGTGCCAGCAGTGAAAATGGGGGTCAACAGCCCCAGCATTTT
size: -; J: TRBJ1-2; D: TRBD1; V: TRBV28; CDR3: CASTPGTGANLYGYTF; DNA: TGTGCCAGCACCCCCGGGACAGGGGCTAACCTGTATGGCTACACCTTC
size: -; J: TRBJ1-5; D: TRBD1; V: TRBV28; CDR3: CASRGGWGNQPQHF; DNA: TGTGCCAGCAGAGGGGGCTGGGGCAATCAGCCCCAGCATTTT
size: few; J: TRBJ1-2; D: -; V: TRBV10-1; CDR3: CARGASGYTF; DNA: TGCGCCAGAGGGGCAAGCGGCTACACCTTC
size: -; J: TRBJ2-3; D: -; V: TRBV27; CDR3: CASSLGPRGGRDTQYF; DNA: TGTGCCAGCAGTTTAGGGCCTCGTGGGGGCCGGGATACGCAGTATTTT
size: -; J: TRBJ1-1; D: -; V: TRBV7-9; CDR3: CASSLSTWGTEAFF; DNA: TGTGCCAGCAGCCTGTCAACTTGGGGCACTGAAGCTTTCTTT
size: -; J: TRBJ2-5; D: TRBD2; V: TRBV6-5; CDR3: CASSFGGLETQYF; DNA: TGTGCCAGCAGTTTCGGGGGGTTGGAGACCCAGTACTTC
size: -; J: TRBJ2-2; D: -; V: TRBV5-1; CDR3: CASSPWRGNTGELFF; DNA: TGCGCCAGCAGCCCCTGGCGGGGAAACACCGGGGAGCTGTTTTTT
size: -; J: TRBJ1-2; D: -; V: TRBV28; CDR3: CASTIKWAPGGYTF; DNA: TGTGCCAGCACTATCAAATGGGCTCCTGGAGGCTACACCTTC
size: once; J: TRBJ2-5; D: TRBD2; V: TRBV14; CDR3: CASSPWLAGQETQYF; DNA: TGTGCCAGCAGCCCCTGGCTAGCGGGCCAAGAGACCCAGTACTTC